This T cell receptor (beta chain) comes out of a study of shared clonotypes between healthy human individuals. In germline, CDR1 is LNHNV, CDR2 YYDKDF (reference sequence). Trimming removed 0 bases from V and 4 bases from J; junction bases left unmatched: 14. This CDR3 is built from 19 residues. Generated by immunoSEQ multiplex PCR, the TCRdb table keeps only in-frame clones and is missing some. The sample records around 500,000 clones, about 80% being singletons. Specimen: PBMCs. The TCR sequence derives from a woman between 40 and 50 years old in good health. Some clones in this sample may be carry-over from other donors' samples. V and J are TRBV15 and TRBJ2-1; 8 nucleotides line up with TRBD1. CDR3 in DNA: TGTGCCACCAGCAGAGATCGGCGAGCTGGGCAGGGGGCTTACAATGAGCAGTTCTTC. It specifies CATSRDRRAGQGAYNEQFF. The full variable domain, in which reference TRBV15 and TRBJ2-1 provide the parts outside the CDR3, is DAMVIQNPRYQVTQFGKPVTLSCSQTLNHNVMYWYQQKSSQAPKLLFHYYDKDFNNEADTPDNFQSRRPNTSFCFLDIRSPGLGDTAMYLCATSRDRRAGQGAYNEQFFGPGTRLTVL.